This entry features one T cell receptor (beta chain) sequence. Its antigen is not identified. Researchers ran the PCR with 60 Vbeta and 13 Jbeta primers. TCRdb's table, derived via immunoSEQ multiplex PCR, lists solely in-frame clones and lacks some. The sample carries about 130,000 clones, about 74% recorded once. J gave up 2 bases and V 5 bases, and 8 bases lay outside the gene matches. CDR3 size: 15 residues. CDR1 and CDR2 from the germline V gene are SGHTA and FQGNSA. The data are from a study of cytomegalovirus exposure and HLA in healthy donors. Notes on the study in general: It was in a later analysis that TCR association rates were seen to vary by HLA locus, highest for DRB1 and lowest for HLA-C. Published work reported that the classifier diagnosed cytomegalovirus status with high specificity and sensitivity. CMV serostatus was the sole immune exposure information available.

Sampled while nominally healthy, donors likely had unrecorded immune exposures. This clonotype was sampled from a male donor in good health and CMV-seronegative. The J gene is TRBJ2-7, the V gene TRBV7-2; 8 positions agree with TRBD2. Sequencing was performed on PBMCs. The CDR3 nucleotides read TGTGCCAGCAGCCCAACTAGCGGAGGACCCTACGAGCAGTACTTC. Protein: CASSPTSGGPYEQYF. Drawing the rest from reference TRBV7-2 and TRBJ2-7, the complete variable domain is GAGVSQSPSNKVTEKGKDVELRCDPISGHTALYWYRQSLGQGLEFLIYFQGNSAPDKSGLPSDRFSAERTGGSVSTLTIQRTQQEDSAVYLCASSPTSGGPYEQYFGPGTRLTVT.